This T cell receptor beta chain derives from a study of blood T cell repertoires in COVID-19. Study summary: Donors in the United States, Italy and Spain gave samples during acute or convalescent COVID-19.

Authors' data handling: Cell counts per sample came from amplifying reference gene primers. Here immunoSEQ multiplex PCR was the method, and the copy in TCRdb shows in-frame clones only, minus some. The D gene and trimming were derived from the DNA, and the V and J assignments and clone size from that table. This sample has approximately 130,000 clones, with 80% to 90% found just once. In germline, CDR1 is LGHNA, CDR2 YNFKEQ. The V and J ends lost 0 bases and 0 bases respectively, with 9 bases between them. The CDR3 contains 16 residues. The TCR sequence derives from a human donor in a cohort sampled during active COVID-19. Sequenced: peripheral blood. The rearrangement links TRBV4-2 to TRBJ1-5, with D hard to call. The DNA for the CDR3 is TGTGCCAGCAGCCAAGAGGCAGGACTTAGCAATCAGCCCCAGCATTTT. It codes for CASSQEAGLSNQPQHF.